These 9 T cell receptor beta chains originate from one sample sequenced in a study of CD8+ T cells in alopecia areata. Once RNA had been extracted, it was reverse transcribed into cDNA to act as the sequencing template. Using immunoSEQ multiplex PCR, the repertoire was profiled, and TCRdb retains in-frame clones only, with some absent. The repertoire consists of 25,000 or so clones, with around 50% occurring once and the leading ten covering 31%. Sequencing was performed on NKG2D-high CD8+ T cells sorted from blood. All receptors derive from a human donor with alopecia areata.

This rearrangement joins TRBV2 to TRBJ2-3; 9 nucleotides match TRBD2. The length of the CDR3 is 13 residues. Germline CDR1 and CDR2: SNHLY and FYNNEI. Germline trimming cut 11 bases from V and 2 bases from J; bases unmatched to any gene: 5. CDR3: CAGSSGATDTQYF. The CDR3 DNA reads TGTGCCGGATCTAGCGGGGCCACAGATACGCAGTATTTT.

The chain is built from TRBV6-1 and TRBJ2-1, with no clear D. Germline values: CDR1 MNHNS, CDR2 SASEGT. V lost 5 bases, J lost 9 bases, and 8 bases lay in between. The CDR3 covers 11 residues. The CDR3, as DNA: TGTGCCAGCAGTCCCTCCACTGAGCAGTTCTTC. Protein sequence: CASSPSTEQFF.

The chain couples TRBV5-4 to TRBJ2-1; 7 bases agree with TRBD2. This CDR3 comprises 14 residues. The ends lost 0 bases at V and 8 bases at J; junction bases unmatched: 5. CDR1 and CDR2 from the germline V gene are SGHNT and YYREEE (reference sequence). This CDR3 is CASSLVDRGDEQFF. CDR3 DNA: TGTGCCAGCAGCTTGGTAGATCGGGGGGATGAGCAGTTCTTC.

This sequence joins TRBV27 and TRBJ1-1; 8 positions match TRBD1. CDR1 and CDR2 (germline): MNHEY, SMNVEV (reference sequence). The V segment lost 3 bases and the J segment 8 bases; nucleotides outside the gene matches: 11. This CDR3 is built from 15 residues. The CDR3 region has the DNA TGTGCCAGCAGTTTCGGGGCAGGGGGCTTCAGAGAAGCTTTCTTT. The encoded protein is CASSFGAGGFREAFF.

The V gene is TRBV7-6, the J gene TRBJ1-2; TRBD1 agrees at 8 bases. CDR3 length: 13 amino acids. V lost 4 bases to trimming and J lost 7 bases; unmatched junction nucleotides: 5. CDR1 and CDR2 from the germline V gene are SGHVS and FNYEAQ. This CDR3 is CASSSGQAVGYTF. CDR3 coding DNA: TGTGCCAGCAGCTCGGGACAGGCGGTTGGCTACACCTTC.

This clone occurred a few times. The sample holds other DNA sequences that translate to the same CDR3. The J gene is TRBJ1-5, the V gene TRBV27; D not certain. Trimming cost V 2 bases and J 2 bases, with 4 bases left between them. The CDR3 consists of 13 residues. Germline V gene lookup returns CDR1 MNHEY and CDR2 SMNVEV (reference sequence). The CDR3 bases are TGTGCCAGCAGTTTAATGGGCAATCAGCCCCAGCATTTT. This sequence encodes CASSLMGNQPQHF.

This clone was recorded a few times. The chain links TRBV2 to TRBJ2-4; 9 bases line up with TRBD1. This CDR3 is 13 amino acids long. The J segment lost 5 bases and the V segment lost 8 bases, leaving 4 bases of the junction unmatched. Germline V CDR1 and CDR2: SNHLY, FYNNEI. DNA for the CDR3: TGTGCCAGCCTAAGGACAGGGGAAAACATTCAGTACTTC. This encodes CASLRTGENIQYF.

V usage is TRBV5-6 and J usage is TRBJ1-1; D is ambiguous. CDR3 length: 15 residues. Looked up from germline, CDR1 is SGHDT and CDR2 is YYEEEE. Trimming removed 0 bases from V and 1 base from J, with 10 bases in between. CDR3 protein: CASSLDPVGNTEAFF. The CDR3 DNA reads TGTGCCAGCAGCTTGGATCCCGTCGGGAACACTGAAGCTTTCTTT.

This clone was seen only a few times. CDR3 nucleotides: TGTGCCACCAGCGGTACAGGGTCCACCGGGGAGCTGTTTTTT. Its protein is CATSGTGSTGELFF. The chain uses TRBV15 and TRBJ2-2, with TRBD1 as a possible D gene (6 bases). The V and J ends lost 5 bases and 4 bases respectively, with 11 bases between them. The germline CDR1 and CDR2 sequences are LNHNV and YYDKDF (reference sequence). This CDR3 is 14 amino acids long.